This T cell receptor beta chain is drawn from a study of shared clonotypes between healthy human individuals. This CDR3 contains 13 residues. Germline values: CDR1 SGHTA, CDR2 FQGNSA. Germline trimming cut 5 bases from V and 13 bases from J; bases unmatched to any gene: 11. Method: immunoSEQ multiplex PCR; TCRdb's copy keeps in-frame clones and lacks some. Counted here are about 1 million clones, about 84% occurring once; the ten biggest clones make up 0.5% to 0.6%. Caucasian adults residing in Nashville, Tennessee made up all the donors. A CD45RA-negative memory subset and a CD45RA+ naive subset were separated from the CD4+ cells.

The sample consisted of memory CD4+ T cells from PBMCs. Subset specified: CD45RA-negative fraction. The origin of this receptor is a man between 18 and 29 years old in good health. Some clones in this sample may be carry-over from other donors' samples. The V call is TRBV7-2, the J call TRBJ2-1, with 7 bases identical to TRBD1. DNA for the CDR3: TGTGCCAGCAGCGCGAGGTGGGACAGCCCACAGTTCTTC. Its translation is CASSARWDSPQFF.